The T cell receptor (beta chain) described here comes from a study of T cell responses to AZD1222 COVID-19 vaccine. Regarding the study as a whole: The donor cohort was predominantly white British with a female majority, and clonal diversity may have been underestimated. Nearly half of spike-specific TCRs reportedly target variant regions that are unmutated in the B.1.351 and B.1.1.7 variants.

Only in-frame clones appear in the TCRdb table, and some are missing; sequencing was by immunoSEQ multiplex PCR. This table holds about 120,000 clones, approximately 86% found once. This clone was found once. Antigen: not known. The receptor was derived from an adult who received the AZD1222 COVID-19 vaccine. The source material was peripheral blood, sampled 28 days after the second AZD1222 dose.

CDR3 protein: CASSSRGDNSPLHF. Written as DNA, the CDR3 is TGTGCCAGCAGCTCCAGGGGCGATAATTCACCCCTCCACTTT. The chain joins TRBV11-3 to TRBJ1-6, with D possibly being TRBD1 (6 bases). The CDR3 runs 14 residues. CDR1 SGHNT and CDR2 YENEEA come from the germline V gene. The V end was cut by 4 bases, the J end by 5 bases, with 9 bases between.